These 21 T cell receptor beta chains originate from one sample sequenced in a study of blood T cell repertoires in COVID-19. TCRdb keeps only in-frame clones here, not all; method: immunoSEQ multiplex PCR. In the table there are around 180,000 clones, approximately 85% of which are singletons. Specimen: PBMCs or T cells enriched from blood (not recorded which). The receptors here all came from a woman in her thirties who had recovered from COVID-19.

The chain has TRBV5-4 and TRBJ1-5; weak D call: TRBD1 (5 bases). The V and J ends lost 0 bases and 2 bases respectively, with 12 bases between them. This CDR3 has 16 amino acids. Germline V gene lookup returns CDR1 SGHNT and CDR2 YYREEE (reference sequence). DNA of the CDR3: TGTGCCAGCAGCTTGGCCGGAGGGGCGGGCAATCAGCCCCAGCATTTT. Its protein is CASSLAGGAGNQPQHF.

This sequence joins TRBV10-3 and TRBJ2-1, with D hard to call. Germline-derived CDR1 and CDR2 are ENHRY and SYGVKD. V shed 10 bases and J shed 8 bases, with 12 bases lying between them. CDR3 length: 11 amino acids. CDR3 sequence: CATLSRDEQFF. CDR3 DNA sequence: TGTGCCACTCTAAGCCGGGATGAGCAGTTCTTC.

Only one count was recorded for this clone. The rearrangement uses TRBV3-1 (or the pseudogene TRBV3-2) and TRBJ2-3; TRBD2 might be the D (6 bases). The CDR3 covers 13 residues. V lost 7 bases and J 6 bases, leaving 14 bases between the germline ends. Per germline, CDR1 LGHDT and CDR2 YNNKEL (reference sequence). The CDR3 sequence is CASTSSRGDTQYF. The CDR3 coding sequence is TGTGCCAGCACCTCCTCTCGGGGGGATACGCAGTATTTT.

The chain employs TRBV5-4 and TRBJ2-6; 13 nucleotides agree with TRBD2. Per the germline V gene, CDR1 is SGHNT and CDR2 is YYREEE (reference sequence). The V gene end was trimmed by 3 bases and the J gene end by 0 bases; junction bases not matched to a gene: 6. The CDR3 has 19 residues. DNA of the CDR3: TGTGCCAGCAGCTCCGTCAGACTAGCGGGAGGCTCTGGGGCCAACGTCCTGACTTTC. It yields the protein CASSSVRLAGGSGANVLTF.

The chain couples TRBV7-8 to TRBJ2-7; weak D call: TRBD2 (6 bases). This CDR3 has 14 amino acids. The ends were cut back, 5 bases at V and 5 bases at J, with 16 bases in the middle. The V gene's germline CDR1 is SGHVS and CDR2 FQNEAQ. As DNA, the CDR3 is TGTGCCAGCAGCCGTGACTCGGGAGTGAACGAGCAGTACTTC. Residues: CASSRDSGVNEQYF.

The rearrangement links TRBV6-5 to TRBJ2-3; perhaps TRBD2 as D (5 bases). Germline CDR1 is MNHEY and CDR2 is SVGAGI. This CDR3 comprises 15 residues. V lost 6 bases and J 5 bases, leaving 18 bases between the germline ends. Here the CDR3 reads CASSQRERAQDTQYF. The CDR3 DNA is TGTGCCAGCAGCCAAAGAGAGAGGGCCCAAGATACGCAGTATTTT.

Remarks on this clone: The same CDR3 is also encoded by other DNA sequences in this sample. The gene calls are TRBV7-9 and TRBJ1-6; no reliable D call. The CDR3 has 14 amino acids. Germline V CDR1 and CDR2: SEHNR, FQNEAQ (reference sequence). With 3 bases removed from V and 4 bases from J, the gap between germline ends came to 7 bases. This CDR3 reads CASSLEQYNSPLHF. CDR3 nucleotides: TGTGCCAGCAGCTTGGAGCAGTATAATTCACCCCTCCACTTT.

The chain uses TRBV3-1 (or the pseudogene TRBV3-2) and TRBJ2-2, with D perhaps matching TRBD2 (6 bases). The germline CDR1 and CDR2 sequences are LGHDT and YNNKEL (reference sequence). This CDR3 has 15 residues. Trimming shortened V by 4 bases and J by 4 bases, and 13 bases separated the two germline ends. The CDR3 coding sequence is TGTGCCAGCAGCCGGGGGGAGTTGCGCACCGGGGAGCTGTTTTTT. Amino acids: CASSRGELRTGELFF.

This clone was picked up a small number of times. A junction boundary mismatches the germline segment, possibly from a read error. The chain links TRBV7-7 to TRBJ2-2, with D possibly matching TRBD2 (6 bases). Germline CDR1 is SSHAT and CDR2 is FNYEAQ (reference sequence). The CDR3 length is 15 residues. The CDR3 DNA reads TGTGCTAGCAGCTTGGGACGGGAGTTCACCGGGGAGCTGTTTTTT. Translated, it gives CASSLGREFTGELFF.

The V gene is TRBV5-4, the J gene TRBJ2-7; 8 nucleotides match TRBD1. This CDR3 has 14 amino acids. The germline V gene has CDR1 SGHNT and CDR2 YYREEE (reference sequence). The junction had 4 bases not matched to a gene; V was cut back by 3 bases and J by 2 bases. The CDR3 DNA reads TGTGCCAGCAGCTCCGGGACAGGAACCTACGAGCAGTACTTC. This gives the protein CASSSGTGTYEQYF.

The chain couples TRBV5-6 to TRBJ1-2; D gene uncertain. The CDR3 covers 13 residues. V lost 4 bases to trimming and J lost 5 bases, with 12 bases between them. Germline loops: CDR1 SGHDT, CDR2 YYEEEE. The CDR3 loop is CASSPGGAYGYTF. The DNA for the CDR3 is TGTGCCAGCAGCCCCGGAGGAGCTTATGGCTACACCTTC.

CDR3 in DNA: TGTGCCAGCTCAGAGACAGTCTCCTACGAGCAGTACTTC. Translating gives CASSETVSYEQYF. The rearrangement uses TRBV18 and TRBJ2-7, with D possibly being TRBD1 (5 bases). Germline loops: CDR1 KGHSH, CDR2 LQKENI. This CDR3 contains 13 residues. Trimming removed 5 bases at V and 0 bases at J, with 8 bases between.

V usage is TRBV9 and J usage is TRBJ1-1, with TRBD1 as a possible D gene (5 bases). Trimming took 4 bases from V and 1 from J, leaving 14 bases between them. Germline V lookup: CDR1 SGDLS, CDR2 YYNGEE. The CDR3 runs to 15 residues. The CDR3 DNA sequence: TGTGCCAGCAGCAGAGACAGACACCCGAACACTGAAGCTTTCTTT. Its translation: CASSRDRHPNTEAFF.

The chain has TRBV5-1 and TRBJ1-2; 8 bases map to TRBD1. Germline CDR1 SGHRS, CDR2 YFSETQ. The CDR3 is made up of 15 amino acids. With V trimmed by 4 bases and J by 4 bases, 9 bases remained unmatched. CDR3 in amino acids: CASSAGQGSGYGYTF. The CDR3 coding sequence is TGCGCCAGCAGCGCCGGACAGGGCTCGGGCTATGGCTACACCTTC.

The chain recombines TRBV27 with TRBJ1-1, with D unresolved. Per the germline V gene, CDR1 is MNHEY and CDR2 is SMNVEV (reference sequence). With 6 bases removed from V and 6 bases from J, the gap between germline ends came to 20 bases. CDR3 length equals 15 residues. As DNA, the CDR3 is TGTGCCAGCAGGCCGGCCATCGGGTCCGGGGCTGAAGCTTTCTTT. Protein: CASRPAIGSGAEAFF.

This chain links TRBV10-3 with TRBJ1-1; D unresolved. Germline CDR1 reads ENHRY; CDR2 reads SYGVKD. The CDR3 contains 13 residues. The V end was cut by 4 bases, the J end by 1 base, with 7 bases between. The DNA of the CDR3 is TGTGCCATCAGTGGGACTCCGAACACTGAAGCTTTCTTT. Translating gives CAISGTPNTEAFF.

This clone was seen many times. The chain carries TRBV9 and TRBJ2-3; D might be TRBD2 (6 bases). The V gene's germline CDR1 is SGDLS and CDR2 YYNGEE. This CDR3 region has 16 residues. The V gene lost 0 bases and the J gene lost 0 bases, with 11 bases spanning the gap. The CDR3 region has the DNA TGTGCCAGCAGCGTAGCCGGAAGCGGGAGCACAGATACGCAGTATTTT. It codes for CASSVAGSGSTDTQYF.

J is TRBJ1-2 and V is TRBV28; 7 bases fit TRBD1. The length of the CDR3 is 14 residues. Germline assignment: CDR1 MDHEN and CDR2 SYDVKM. J gave up 7 bases and V 3 bases, and 8 bases lay outside the gene matches. Here the CDR3 reads CASSLMTGISGYTF. Written as DNA, the CDR3 is TGTGCCAGCAGTTTGATGACAGGGATCAGTGGCTACACCTTC.

The chain couples TRBV6-5 to TRBJ2-7, with 10 bases aligning to TRBD2. CDR3 size: 15 residues. CDR1 is MNHEY and CDR2 is SVGAGI in the germline V gene. Losses at the gene ends were 10 bases for V and 4 bases for J; bases not matched to a gene: 13. CDR3 amino acids: CATSPSLAGAYEQYF. The CDR3 nucleotides are TGTGCCACTTCCCCCTCTCTAGCGGGAGCTTACGAGCAGTACTTC.

This clone was detected only a few times. This chain uses TRBV5-1 with TRBJ1-2; D is ambiguous. Germline V gene data show CDR1 as SGHRS and CDR2 as YFSETQ. Between the trimmed V and J ends, which lost 1 base and 0 bases, there was a span of 13 bases. This CDR3 has 16 residues. This CDR3 is CASSLSSGIPNYGYTF. As DNA, the CDR3 is TGCGCCAGCAGCTTGTCCTCCGGGATTCCTAACTATGGCTACACCTTC.

This clone has a single count. The rearrangement joins TRBV25-1 to TRBJ2-1, with D maybe TRBD1 (7 bases). In germline, CDR1 is MGHDK, CDR2 SYGVNS. The CDR3 has 18 amino acids. Trimming took 4 bases from V and 0 from J, leaving 19 bases between them. CDR3 nucleotide sequence: TGTGCCAGCAGTGCGGAGGGGGCCTTACTTAACTCCTACAATGAGCAGTTCTTC. This codes for CASSAEGALLNSYNEQFF.